This T cell receptor (beta chain) is drawn from a study of blood T cell repertoires in COVID-19. Whole-study context: Spain, Italy and the United States supplied samples that represented acute and convalescent COVID-19.

TCRdb's table, derived via immunoSEQ multiplex PCR, lists solely in-frame clones and lacks some. Among over 300,000 clones listed, around 89% were seen once. CDR3 length: 15 residues. V lost 5 bases and J lost 4; bases outside the gene matches: 5. The germline V gene encodes CDR1 LNHDA and CDR2 SQIVND (reference sequence). The rearrangement links TRBV19 to TRBJ2-7; 13 bases are a match to TRBD2. The sequenced sample consisted of PBMCs or T cells enriched from blood (not recorded which). The clonotype was recovered from a woman aged 40 to 50 who had recovered from COVID-19. The CDR3 bases are TGTGCCAGTAGTGCCCGACTAGCGGGGGGTTACGAGCAGTACTTC. This gives the protein CASSARLAGGYEQYF.